This TCR beta chain was found in a study of blood T cells in healthy people across ages. Broader study findings: A roughly linear age-dependent decrease characterized TCR beta diversity per million T cells. Estimates of total diversity, which came from one million sequenced T cells, were considered to be underestimates.

CDR1 is SGHTA and CDR2 is FQGNSA in the germline V gene. CDR3 length equals 15 residues. Trimming cost V 1 base and J 7 bases, with 17 bases left between them. As to this clonotype: Its matching antigen is unknown.

Healthy individuals of Caucasian origin from Russia, aged 6 to 90, served as donors. The authors ran a second PCR of roughly 6 to 12 cycles using a sample-barcoded 5' primer and a J-beta primer mix. A template-switch adaptor that had 12 random nucleotides put a tag on each cDNA molecule. TCRdb re-derived calls from the 5' RACE reads in MiXCR, one entry per CDR3 protein. The table has roughly 2 million distinct CDR3 sequences, roughly 52% seen once. Input material: blood. V is TRBV7-2 and J is TRBJ2-7; D gene unclear. The clonotype was recovered from a woman between 40 and 55 years old in good health. CDR3 coding DNA: TGTGCCAGCAGCTTAGGTCGAAAATCCTACAATGAGCAGTACTTC. Amino acid sequence: CASSLGRKSYNEQYF.